The 32 T cell receptor beta chains given below trace back to one sample, sequenced in a study of vaccination effects on CD4 cells after COVID-19. Following an approximately 10-day culture, CD4+ T cells were purified. The repertoire was sequenced with immunoSEQ multiplex PCR; TCRdb's copy has only in-frame clones and lacks some. The repertoire holds 45,000 or so clones, with roughly 72% as singletons. The antigens for these receptors are not known. Sequenced material: CD4+ T cells from PBMCs cultured without peptide, taken before COVID-19 vaccination. These receptors were taken from a human donor who had a prior SARS-CoV-2 infection.

This clone was seen more than once but under ten times. The chain combines TRBV27 with TRBJ1-2, with a possible D match to TRBD1 (5 bases). The CDR3 contains 14 residues. V was clipped by 5 bases and J by 4 bases, with 14 bases between them. In germline, CDR1 is MNHEY, CDR2 SMNVEV (reference sequence). The CDR3: CASSRGGLPYGYTF. The CDR3 bases are TGTGCCAGCAGTCGGGGGGGACTGCCCTATGGCTACACCTTC.

This rearrangement joins TRBV30 to TRBJ1-1, with 9 bases identical to TRBD1. Germline V lookup: CDR1 GTSNPN, CDR2 SVGIG (reference sequence). V lost 1 base to trimming and J lost 2 bases; unmatched junction nucleotides: 8. The CDR3 runs 16 residues. The CDR3 loop reads CAWSDHRGLGNTEAFF. In DNA, the CDR3 is TGTGCCTGGAGTGACCACAGGGGGCTGGGAAACACTGAAGCTTTCTTT.

This clone has a handful of counts. The V and J genes are TRBV4-2 and TRBJ2-3; D uncertain. The CDR3 length is 15 residues. V dropped 1 base and J dropped 2 bases, with 10 bases sitting between them. Germline CDR1 LGHNA, CDR2 YNFKEQ. CDR3 region: CASSQVQTYTDTQYF. CDR3 sequence (DNA): TGTGCCAGCAGCCAAGTCCAGACCTACACAGATACGCAGTATTTT.

The CDR3, as DNA: TGTGCCACCAGCAGAGTTGACTACACAGATACGCAGTATTTT. It translates to CATSRVDYTDTQYF. The chain joins TRBV15 to TRBJ2-3, with D possibly TRBD2 on 5 matching bases. Germline V gene sequence: CDR1 LNHNV, CDR2 YYDKDF (reference sequence). This CDR3 spans 14 amino acids. V lost 1 base, J lost 2 bases, and 7 bases lay in between.

The chain couples TRBV7-3 to TRBJ1-1; possibly TRBD1 for D (5 bases). Trimming cost V 5 bases and J 4 bases, with 20 bases left between them. The CDR3 spans 16 residues. Germline V lookup: CDR1 SGHTA, CDR2 FQGTGA. This CDR3 reads CASSDQGAGRGTEAFF. The CDR3, as DNA: TGTGCCAGCAGCGATCAGGGAGCAGGGAGGGGCACTGAAGCTTTCTTT.

The V and J genes are TRBV9 and TRBJ2-3; a possible D gene is TRBD1 (5 bases). The CDR3 is 16 residues long. The germline gives CDR1 SGDLS, CDR2 YYNGEE. V lost 3 bases to trimming and J lost 0 bases, with 14 bases between them. The chain's CDR3 is CASSGRQITSTDTQYF. CDR3 coding DNA: TGTGCCAGCAGCGGACGACAGATAACTAGCACAGATACGCAGTATTTT.

The rearrangement links TRBV7-2 to TRBJ2-3, with 10 positions matching TRBD2. CDR1 and CDR2 from the germline V gene are SGHTA and FQGNSA. V dropped 3 bases and J dropped 0; count of bases not matched to a gene: 9. The CDR3 is 18 residues long. The CDR3, as DNA: TGTGCCAGCAGCTTGCATTCAGCGGGGGGGTCTAGCACAGATACGCAGTATTTT. Its translation: CASSLHSAGGSSTDTQYF.

This chain joins TRBV5-4 and TRBJ2-7, with D perhaps given as TRBD1 or TRBD2 (5 bases each). The germline V gene has CDR1 SGHNT and CDR2 YYREEE (reference sequence). The CDR3 totals 15 residues. V was trimmed by 0 bases and J by 0 bases, leaving 10 bases between them. The CDR3 DNA follows: TGTGCCAGCAGCTTGGGAGGGGCCAGCTCCTACGAGCAGTACTTC. Its protein is CASSLGGASSYEQYF.

V and J are TRBV5-1 and TRBJ1-6; 11 positions match TRBD1. This CDR3 has 14 amino acids. Germline V lookup: CDR1 SGHRS, CDR2 YFSETQ. V shed 4 bases, J shed 9 bases, and the junction held 3 bases outside the gene matches. Here the CDR3 DNA reads TGCGCCAGCAGCCCCGGGACAGGGGGTTCACCCCTCCACTTT. As protein: CASSPGTGGSPLHF. Combining the CDR3 with reference TRBV5-1 and TRBJ1-6 gives the whole variable domain KAGVTQTPRYLIKTRGQQVTLSCSPISGHRSVSWYQQTPGQGLQFLFEYFSETQRNKGNFPGRFSGRQFSNSRSEMNVSTLELGDSALYLCASSPGTGGSPLHFGNGTRLTVT.

The chain employs TRBV2 and TRBJ2-5; D call uncertain. The germline CDR1 and CDR2 sequences are SNHLY and FYNNEI. V lost 8 bases to trimming and J lost 0 bases, with 10 bases between them. The CDR3 contains 13 residues. In DNA form, the CDR3 reads TGTGCCAGCGGAGAACAGCACCAAGAGACCCAGTACTTC. Translation: CASGEQHQETQYF.

The V and J genes are TRBV5-1 and TRBJ2-1; either TRBD1 or TRBD2 may fit D (5 bases each). V was cut by 4 bases and J by 6 bases, with 14 bases left in between. CDR3 length: 14 amino acids. Germline V CDR1 and CDR2: SGHRS, YFSETQ. DNA of the CDR3: TGCGCCAGCAGCAAGGGACCTTCAGGCAATGAGCAGTTCTTC. It encodes CASSKGPSGNEQFF.

The DNA of the CDR3 is TGTGCCAGCAGCAAAAGGGTGCCTAGCACCTACGAGCAGTACTTC. Translation: CASSKRVPSTYEQYF. The V and J genes are TRBV6-5 and TRBJ2-7; TRBD2 might be the D (5 bases). V was trimmed by 6 bases and J by 2 bases, leaving 17 bases between them. This CDR3 spans 15 amino acids. Germline CDR1 MNHEY, CDR2 SVGAGI.

V and J are TRBV18 and TRBJ1-6, with D uncertain. CDR1 KGHSH and CDR2 LQKENI come from the germline V gene. V shed 1 base and J shed 7 bases, with 5 bases lying between them. CDR3 length: 13 residues. The CDR3 coding sequence is TGTGCCAGCTCACCACTCGCAAATTCACCCCTCCACTTT. This codes for CASSPLANSPLHF.

This chain uses TRBV7-2 with TRBJ2-3; 14 bases agree with TRBD2. V was pared by 5 bases and J by 5 bases, with 12 bases of the junction left unmatched. Germline-derived CDR1 and CDR2 are SGHTA and FQGNSA. This CDR3 has 18 amino acids. CDR3 in amino acids: CASSPRLAGGRDGDTQYF. The CDR3 nucleotides read TGTGCCAGCAGCCCCCGACTAGCGGGAGGGCGGGATGGAGATACGCAGTATTTT.

This clone was seen a handful of times. The genes are TRBV13 and TRBJ1-2, with 8 bases fitting TRBD1. The CDR3 is 15 residues long. The V and J ends lost 5 bases and 8 bases, in that order; junction bases with no gene match: 13. Per germline, CDR1 PRHDT and CDR2 FYEKMQ (reference sequence). The CDR3 is CASSTRQGSFGGYTF. CDR3 coding DNA: TGTGCCAGCAGCACCCGACAGGGGAGCTTTGGCGGCTACACCTTC.

The chain couples TRBV6-5 to TRBJ2-4, with TRBD2 identical over 12 bases. CDR3 length: 16 residues. Germline CDR1 MNHEY, CDR2 SVGAGI. The V and J ends lost 4 bases and 7 bases, in that order; junction bases with no gene match: 8. The CDR3 region has the DNA TGTGCCAGCAGTTCTCGGACTAGCGGGGACGGGAACATTCAGTACTTC. This translates into CASSSRTSGDGNIQYF.

The CDR3 loop is CASSPQAGGSYEQYF. The CDR3 DNA reads TGCGCCAGCAGCCCGCAAGCGGGGGGCTCCTACGAGCAGTACTTC. The chain uses TRBV5-1 and TRBJ2-7, with 9 bases matching TRBD2. The junction had 5 bases not matched to a gene; V was cut back by 4 bases and J by 0 bases. CDR3 length: 15 amino acids. Germline values: CDR1 SGHRS, CDR2 YFSETQ.

The chain joins TRBV5-1 to TRBJ2-3; D not certain. Germline CDR1 and CDR2: SGHRS and YFSETQ. V shed 0 bases and J shed 2 bases, with 10 bases lying between them. This CDR3 has 15 residues. The CDR3 is CASSLGAGVTDTQYF. The CDR3, as DNA: TGCGCCAGCAGCTTGGGGGCAGGAGTCACAGATACGCAGTATTTT. The variable domain in full, completed from reference TRBV5-1 and TRBJ2-3, reads KAGVTQTPRYLIKTRGQQVTLSCSPISGHRSVSWYQQTPGQGLQFLFEYFSETQRNKGNFPGRFSGRQFSNSRSEMNVSTLELGDSALYLCASSLGAGVTDTQYFGPGTRLTVL.

The chain joins TRBV7-9 to TRBJ1-6, with D possibly TRBD1 on 5 matching bases. The length of the CDR3 is 17 residues. Germline assignment: CDR1 SEHNR and CDR2 FQNEAQ (reference sequence). With 1 base removed from V and 0 bases from J, the gap between germline ends came to 10 bases. CDR3 sequence (DNA): TGTGCCAGCAGCTTAGGAGGGGCGAGCTCCTATAATTCACCCCTCCACTTT. It is translated as CASSLGGASSYNSPLHF.

This clone was found a few times. The chain links TRBV7-2 to TRBJ2-1; D ambiguous. The CDR3 consists of 18 residues. The V end was cut by 2 bases, the J end by 0 bases, with 17 bases between. Germline CDR1 is SGHTA and CDR2 is FQGNSA. CDR3: CASSLMIARKISYNEQFF. For the CDR3, the DNA is TGTGCCAGCAGCTTAATGATAGCCCGGAAAATCTCCTACAATGAGCAGTTCTTC.

The chain carries TRBV6-5 and TRBJ2-3, with D tentatively TRBD1 or TRBD2 (5 bases each). With 0 bases removed from V and 6 bases from J, the gap between germline ends came to 13 bases. Germline CDR1 and CDR2: MNHEY and SVGAGI. CDR3 length equals 15 residues. CDR3 loop: CASSYSGVVVDTQYF. The DNA for the CDR3 is TGTGCCAGCAGTTACTCGGGGGTTGTCGTGGATACGCAGTATTTT.

The rearrangement joins TRBV4-3 to TRBJ2-3; the match to TRBD1 covers 8 bases. This CDR3 is 15 amino acids long. CDR1 and CDR2 from the germline V gene are LGHNA and YSLEER. After removal of 0 bases from V and 9 bases from J, the junction contained 8 bases not matched to a gene. Written as DNA, the CDR3 is TGCGCCAGCAGCCAAGATTCTTCAGGGGGCGTCACGCAGTATTTT. Protein product: CASSQDSSGGVTQYF.

This clone was recorded a few times. The rearrangement links TRBV23-1 to TRBJ1-2, with 9 bases aligning to TRBD1. TRBV23-1 is an ORF, with its function uncertain. V lost 0 bases to trimming and J lost 9 bases; unmatched junction nucleotides: 8. This CDR3 contains 15 residues. The CDR3 spells CASSQSVNRGRSYTF. CDR3 DNA: TGCGCCAGCAGTCAATCGGTTAACAGGGGGCGAAGCTACACCTTC.

A few counts support this clone. V usage is TRBV24-1 and J usage is TRBJ2-7; tentatively, D is TRBD1 (6 bases). The V and J ends lost 3 bases and 3 bases respectively, with 11 bases between them. The CDR3 covers 14 residues. CDR1 and CDR2 from the germline V gene are KGHDR and SFDVKD. The CDR3 nucleotides read TGTGCCACCAGTGATGGGGGCGAGGGCTACGAGCAGTACTTC. Translated, it gives CATSDGGEGYEQYF.

The chain joins TRBV6-5 to TRBJ1-2; 7 positions agree with TRBD1. V shed 7 bases, J shed 5 bases, and the junction held 13 bases outside the gene matches. The CDR3 sequence is 15 residues long. Per the germline V gene, CDR1 is MNHEY and CDR2 is SVGAGI. The CDR3 nucleotides read TGTGCCAGCACTATAAGGGGGCAGGCCCCTTATGGCTACACCTTC. Translating gives CASTIRGQAPYGYTF.

The chain employs TRBV5-1 and TRBJ2-3, with D unresolved. This CDR3 has 16 residues. V was trimmed by 4 bases and J by 6 bases, leaving 21 bases between them. Germline CDR1 SGHRS, CDR2 YFSETQ. The CDR3 DNA is TGCGCCAGCAGCCGCGGAACGGTAGGGAAAGGGGATACGCAGTATTTT. Translated: CASSRGTVGKGDTQYF.

The J gene is TRBJ1-2, the V gene TRBV10-3; D unresolved. Germline CDR1 ENHRY, CDR2 SYGVKD. The CDR3 length is 15 residues. The V end was cut by 2 bases, the J end by 5 bases, with 15 bases between. CDR3 residues: CAISEPLPGDYGYTF. The CDR3 DNA reads TGTGCCATCAGTGAGCCCCTCCCCGGGGATTATGGCTACACCTTC.

The V gene is TRBV12-5, the J gene TRBJ2-2; D is unresolved. Trimming removed 0 bases at V and 5 bases at J, with 7 bases between. This CDR3 has 14 residues. From germline, CDR1 is LGHNT and CDR2 FRNRAP. CDR3 sequence reads: CASGLVPSTGELFF. The DNA for the CDR3 is TGTGCTAGTGGTTTGGTACCGAGTACCGGGGAGCTGTTTTTT.

The chain combines TRBV30 with TRBJ1-6; D is undetermined. This CDR3 is 19 amino acids long. Germline V lookup: CDR1 GTSNPN, CDR2 SVGIG (reference sequence). Trimming took off 1 base at V and 0 bases at J, with 19 bases between the two ends. CDR3 coding DNA: TGTGCCTGGAGTGCCCAGGACGGCGTCACTAGCTCCTATAATTCACCCCTCCACTTT. Its protein is CAWSAQDGVTSSYNSPLHF.

The J gene is TRBJ2-1, the V gene TRBV11-3; TRBD2 matches at 7 bases. Unmatched junction bases numbered 10, after V lost 3 bases and J lost 5 bases. In germline, CDR1 is SGHNT, CDR2 YENEEA. CDR3 length: 16 residues. The CDR3 protein is CASSFGGREWDNEQFF. CDR3 coding DNA: TGTGCCAGCAGCTTTGGTGGGCGGGAGTGGGACAATGAGCAGTTCTTC.

V and J are TRBV2 and TRBJ2-1, with D tentatively TRBD1 (6 bases). Germline-derived CDR1 and CDR2 are SNHLY and FYNNEI. The CDR3 runs to 14 residues. Trimming took off 3 bases at V and 6 bases at J, with 12 bases between the two ends. The CDR3 is CASSDFVGGNEQFF. As DNA, the CDR3 is TGTGCCAGCAGTGATTTTGTAGGGGGCAATGAGCAGTTCTTC.

This clone was detected only a few times. At one of its ends the junction is not consistent with the germline gene, which may arise from a read error. The genes are TRBV6-1 and TRBJ2-7; D gene ambiguous. Germline CDR1 MNHNS, CDR2 SASEGT. The CDR3 sequence is 12 residues long. The CDR3 DNA is TGTGCCAGCAGTGAATTAACGTCTACCACCCACTTC. It specifies CASSELTSTTHF.